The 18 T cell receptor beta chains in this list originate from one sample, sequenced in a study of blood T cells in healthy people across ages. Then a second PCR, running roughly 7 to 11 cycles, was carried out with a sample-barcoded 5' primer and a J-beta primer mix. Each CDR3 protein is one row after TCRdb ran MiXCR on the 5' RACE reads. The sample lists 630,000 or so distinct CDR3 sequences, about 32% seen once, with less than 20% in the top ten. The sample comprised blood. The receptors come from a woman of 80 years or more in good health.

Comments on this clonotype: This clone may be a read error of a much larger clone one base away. CDR3 bases: TGTGCCACCAGCAGAGGTGACAGCCAGAATTCACCCCTCCACTTT. It specifies CATSRGDSQNSPLHF. The chain recombines TRBV15 with TRBJ1-6; possible D gene TRBD1, 5 bases. Germline assignment: CDR1 LNHNV and CDR2 YYDKDF (reference sequence). This CDR3 comprises 15 residues. Trimming stripped 1 base from V and 7 bases from J, with 11 bases between. Full variable domain (outside the CDR3, taken from reference TRBV15 and TRBJ1-6): DAMVIQNPRYQVTQFGKPVTLSCSQTLNHNVMYWYQQKSSQAPKLLFHYYDKDFNNEADTPDNFQSRRPNTSFCFLDIRSPGLGDTAMYLCATSRGDSQNSPLHFGNGTRLTVT.

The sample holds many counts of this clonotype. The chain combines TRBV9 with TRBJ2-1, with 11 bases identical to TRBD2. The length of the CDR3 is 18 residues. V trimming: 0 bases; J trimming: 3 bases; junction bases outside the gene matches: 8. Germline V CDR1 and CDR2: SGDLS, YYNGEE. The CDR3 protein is CASSVGVSGGAGYNEQFF. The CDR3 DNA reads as TGTGCCAGCAGCGTAGGGGTTAGCGGGGGGGCGGGCTACAATGAGCAGTTCTTC.

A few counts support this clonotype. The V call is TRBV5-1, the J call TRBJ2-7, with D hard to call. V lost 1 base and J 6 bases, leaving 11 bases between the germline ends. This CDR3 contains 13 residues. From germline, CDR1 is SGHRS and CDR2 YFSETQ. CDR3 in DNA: TGCGCCAGCAGCTTGATTGGAAACGTCGAGCAGTACTTC. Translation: CASSLIGNVEQYF. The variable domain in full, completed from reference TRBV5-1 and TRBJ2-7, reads KAGVTQTPRYLIKTRGQQVTLSCSPISGHRSVSWYQQTPGQGLQFLFEYFSETQRNKGNFPGRFSGRQFSNSRSEMNVSTLELGDSALYLCASSLIGNVEQYFGPGTRLTVT.

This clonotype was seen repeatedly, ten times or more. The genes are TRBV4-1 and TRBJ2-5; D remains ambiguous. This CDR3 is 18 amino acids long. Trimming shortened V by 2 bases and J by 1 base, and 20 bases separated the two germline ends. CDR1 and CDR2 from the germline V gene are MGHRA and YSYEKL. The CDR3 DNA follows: TGCGCCAGCAGCCAAAATCTTGGCCCAACCAGGAGCCAAGAGACCCAGTACTTC. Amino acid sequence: CASSQNLGPTRSQETQYF.

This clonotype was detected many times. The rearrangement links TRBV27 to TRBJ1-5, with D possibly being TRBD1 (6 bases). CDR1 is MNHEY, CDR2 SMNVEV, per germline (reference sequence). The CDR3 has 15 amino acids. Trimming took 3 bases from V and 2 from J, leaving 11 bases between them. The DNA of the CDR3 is TGTGCCAGCAGTTTCCAGGGGAGAGGCAATCAGCCCCAGCATTTT. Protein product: CASSFQGRGNQPQHF.

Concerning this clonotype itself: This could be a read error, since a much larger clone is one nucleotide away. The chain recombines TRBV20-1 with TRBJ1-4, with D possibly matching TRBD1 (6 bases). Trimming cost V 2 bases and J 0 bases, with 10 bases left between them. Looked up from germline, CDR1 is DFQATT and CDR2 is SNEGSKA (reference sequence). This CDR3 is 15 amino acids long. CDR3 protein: CSARRGGATNEKLFF. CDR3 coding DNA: TGCAGTGCTAGACGAGGGGGTGCAACTAATGAAAAACTGTTTTTT.

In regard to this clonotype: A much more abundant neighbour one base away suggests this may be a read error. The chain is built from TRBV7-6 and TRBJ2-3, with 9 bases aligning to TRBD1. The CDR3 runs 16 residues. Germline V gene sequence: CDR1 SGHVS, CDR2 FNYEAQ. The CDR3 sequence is CAGSIRGQGPTDTQYF. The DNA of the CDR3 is TGTGCCGGCAGCATAAGGGGACAGGGCCCAACAGATACGCAGTATTTT.

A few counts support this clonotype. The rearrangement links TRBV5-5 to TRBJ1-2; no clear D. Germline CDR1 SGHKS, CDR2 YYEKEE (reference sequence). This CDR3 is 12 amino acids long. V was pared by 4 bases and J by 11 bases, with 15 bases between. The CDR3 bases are TGTGCCAGCAGCCTAACTAGGTGGTTTTACACCTTC. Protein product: CASSLTRWFYTF.

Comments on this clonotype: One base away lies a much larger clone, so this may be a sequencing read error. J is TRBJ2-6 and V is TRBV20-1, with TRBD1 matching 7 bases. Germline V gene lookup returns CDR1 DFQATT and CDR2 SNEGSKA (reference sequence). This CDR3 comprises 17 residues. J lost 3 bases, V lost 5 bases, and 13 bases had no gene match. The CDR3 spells CSAGGQVKGFGANVLTF. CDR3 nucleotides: TGCAGTGCTGGAGGACAGGTCAAAGGGTTTGGGGCCAACGTCCTGACTTTC.

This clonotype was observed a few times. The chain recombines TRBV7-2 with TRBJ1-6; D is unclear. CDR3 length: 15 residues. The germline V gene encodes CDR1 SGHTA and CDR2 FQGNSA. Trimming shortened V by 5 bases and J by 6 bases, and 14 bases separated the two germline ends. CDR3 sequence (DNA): TGTGCCAGCAGCCCAAGTCGGGTTTTTAATTCACCCCTCCACTTT. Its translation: CASSPSRVFNSPLHF.

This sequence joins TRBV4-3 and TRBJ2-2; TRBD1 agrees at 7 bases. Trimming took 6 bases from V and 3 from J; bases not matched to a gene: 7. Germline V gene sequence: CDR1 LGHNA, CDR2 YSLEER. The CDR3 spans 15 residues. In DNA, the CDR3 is TGCGCCAGCAGTGGGCCAGGGGGTGACACCGGGGAGCTGTTTTTT. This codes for CASSGPGGDTGELFF.

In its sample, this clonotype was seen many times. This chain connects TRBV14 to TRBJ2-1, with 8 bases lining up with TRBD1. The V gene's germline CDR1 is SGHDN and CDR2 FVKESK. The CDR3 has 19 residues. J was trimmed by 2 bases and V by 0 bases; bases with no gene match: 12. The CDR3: CASSQEGRGRLGAYNEQFF. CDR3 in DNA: TGTGCCAGCAGCCAAGAGGGCAGGGGGCGACTAGGGGCCTACAATGAGCAGTTCTTC.

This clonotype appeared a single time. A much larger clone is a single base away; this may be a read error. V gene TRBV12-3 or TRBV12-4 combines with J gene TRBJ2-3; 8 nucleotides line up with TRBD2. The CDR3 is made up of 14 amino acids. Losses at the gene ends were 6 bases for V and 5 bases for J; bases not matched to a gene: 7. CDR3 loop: CASRGGGPEDTQYF. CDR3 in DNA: TGTGCCAGCAGGGGCGGGGGGCCGGAAGATACGCAGTATTTT.

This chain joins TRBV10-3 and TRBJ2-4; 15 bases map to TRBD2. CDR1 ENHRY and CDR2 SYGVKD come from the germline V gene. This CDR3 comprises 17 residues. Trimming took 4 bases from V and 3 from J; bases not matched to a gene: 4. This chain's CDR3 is CAISGGLAGGNKNIQYF. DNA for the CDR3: TGTGCCATCAGTGGGGGACTAGCGGGAGGTAACAAAAACATTCAGTACTTC.

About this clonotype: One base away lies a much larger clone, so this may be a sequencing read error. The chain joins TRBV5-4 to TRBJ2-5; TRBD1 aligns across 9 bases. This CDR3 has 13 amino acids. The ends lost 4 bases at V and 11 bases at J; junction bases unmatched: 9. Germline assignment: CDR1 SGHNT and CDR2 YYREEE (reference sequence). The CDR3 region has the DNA TGTGCCAGCAGCGCGGGGACAGGGAGGAAGCAGTACTTC. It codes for CASSAGTGRKQYF.

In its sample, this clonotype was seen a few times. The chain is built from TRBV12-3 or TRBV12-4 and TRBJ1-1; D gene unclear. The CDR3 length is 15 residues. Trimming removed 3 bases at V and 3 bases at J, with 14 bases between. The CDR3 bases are TGTGCCAGCAGTTTTCGGCTCCACCGGGACACTGAAGCTTTCTTT. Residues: CASSFRLHRDTEAFF.

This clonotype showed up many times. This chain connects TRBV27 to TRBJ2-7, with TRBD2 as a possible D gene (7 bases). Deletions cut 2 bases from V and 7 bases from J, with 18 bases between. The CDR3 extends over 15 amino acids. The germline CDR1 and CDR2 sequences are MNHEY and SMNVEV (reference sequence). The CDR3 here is CASSLSGGAPLEQYF. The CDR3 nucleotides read TGTGCCAGCAGTTTAAGTGGGGGGGCGCCGTTGGAGCAGTACTTC.

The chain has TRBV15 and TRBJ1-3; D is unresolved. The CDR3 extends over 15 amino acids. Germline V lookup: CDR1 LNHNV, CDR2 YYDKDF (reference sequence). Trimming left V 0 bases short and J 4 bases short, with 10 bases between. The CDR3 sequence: CATSRDLREGNTIYF. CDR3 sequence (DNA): TGTGCCACCAGCAGAGATCTGCGGGAGGGAAACACCATATATTTT.